This note documents a single TCR beta chain sequence. This sample is part of a study of blood T cell repertoires in COVID-19. Background on the study: The United States, Italy and Spain provided the acute and convalescent COVID-19 samples. PBMCs, B-cell-depleted T cells, or T cells provided the cDNA or gDNA that made up the material.

Original methodology: Counts of nucleated cells, estimated from reference gene primer amplification, were obtained. Measured with immunoSEQ multiplex PCR; TCRdb has only the in-frame clones, and not every one. V, J and clone size reflect that table, while D and trimming were determined from the DNA. The sample has about 110,000 clones; around 76% are singletons. This CDR3 has 14 amino acids. CDR1 is LNHDA and CDR2 is SQIVND in the germline V gene (reference sequence). Germline trimming cut 5 bases from V and 1 base from J; bases unmatched to any gene: 4. The genes are TRBV19 and TRBJ2-5, with TRBD1 identical over 7 bases. The clonotype was recovered from a woman between 70 and 85 years old with acute or convalescent COVID-19. The sequencing sample was made of peripheral blood. The CDR3 is CASSAGTAQETQYF. CDR3 in DNA: TGTGCCAGTAGTGCAGGGACAGCCCAAGAGACCCAGTACTTC.